Listed below are T cell receptor beta chains from one sample, sequenced in a study of blood T cells in healthy people across ages. TCRdb reprocessed the 5' RACE reads via MiXCR and lists one record per CDR3 protein. Of about 1.5 million distinct CDR3 sequences listed, less than 45% were seen once; the top ten hold around 4%. Sequencing was done on a sample of blood. Source of these receptors: a woman between 18 and 30 years old in good health. CDR3s include the opening cysteine and the closing phenylalanine or tryptophan. The D gene is left open where the match is weak. A row's size may be missing; if present it is once, few, many or a size class.

D gene	V gene	J gene	clone size	CDR3 DNA	CDR3 protein
NA	TRBV7-2	TRBJ1-5	few	TGTGCCAGCAATCCCTCGGGGGGCGGTCAGCCCCAGCATTTT	CASNPSGGGQPQHF
NA	TRBV4-1	TRBJ2-4	few	TGCGCCAGCAGCTTCCTTGGCGGCAGATCCAAAAACATTCAGTACTTC	CASSFLGGRSKNIQYF
TRBD2	TRBV20-1	TRBJ2-7	few	TGCAGTGCTAGAGATTTTGCTAGCGGGAGCTCCTACGAGCAGTACTTC	CSARDFASGSSYEQYF
NA	TRBV11-2	TRBJ2-5	few	TGTGCCAGCAGCTTTGGTAGGAGGTTTGGAGAGACCCAGTACTTC	CASSFGRRFGETQYF
NA	TRBV7-2	TRBJ1-1	NA	TGTGCCAGCAGCTTAGTTCAAGTGAACACTGAAGCTTTCTTT	CASSLVQVNTEAFF
TRBD2	TRBV2	TRBJ2-5	few	TGTGCCAGCAGTGAGCTAGCGGGGAGCCAAGAGACCCAGTACTTC	CASSELAGSQETQYF
NA	TRBV7-2	TRBJ2-3	NA	TGTGCCGGCAGGCGCACTTCAGGGGCAGGCGATACGCAGTATTTT	CAGRRTSGAGDTQYF
NA	TRBV7-9	TRBJ2-3	NA	TGTGCCAGCAGCTTAAAGCTGTTTGGCGCAGATACGCAGTATTTT	CASSLKLFGADTQYF
NA	TRBV20-1	TRBJ1-3	NA	TGCAGTGCTTTCCCGGGACGGAACTCTGGAAACACCATATATTTT	CSAFPGRNSGNTIYF
NA	TRBV21-1	TRBJ1-1	NA	TGTGCCAGCAGCAAAGTTGGAACCACTGAAGCTTTCTTT	CASSKVGTTEAFF
NA	TRBV10-3	TRBJ1-2	few	TGTGCCATCAGTGAGGACAGCGGTGGCTACACCTTC	CAISEDSGGYTF
TRBD2	TRBV4-3	TRBJ2-3	few	TGCGCCAGCAGCCAAGATTTGAGCGGGGGGTACACAGATACGCAGTATTTT	CASSQDLSGGYTDTQYF
TRBD2	TRBV18	TRBJ2-1	once	TGTGCCAGCTCACGACCAGGTAGCGGGGAGTACAATGAGCAGTTCTTC	CASSRPGSGEYNEQFF
NA	TRBV29-1	TRBJ2-1	NA	TGCAGCGTTGAAGTTGACAGTCGAGACAATGAGCAGTTCTTC	CSVEVDSRDNEQFF
NA	TRBV6-1	TRBJ2-5	NA	TGTGCCAGCAGGGAGGGGTATGTGGAGACCCAGTACTTC	CASREGYVETQYF
NA	TRBV20-1	TRBJ1-5	few	TGCAGTGCTATCCGGGGGGATCAGCCCCAGCATTTT	CSAIRGDQPQHF
TRBD2	TRBV12-3/TRBV12-4	TRBJ2-1	few	TGTGCCAGCAGTTTTGGTGGCCTAGCGGGCGACAATGAGCAGTTCTTC	CASSFGGLAGDNEQFF
NA	TRBV29-1	TRBJ2-7	many	TGCAGCGTTGTCGCGTCCTACGAGCAGTACTTC	CSVVASYEQYF
NA	TRBV12-3/TRBV12-4	TRBJ2-7	NA	TGTGCCAGCAGTTTAGCGCCCCTGCCGGGCGAGCAGTACTTC	CASSLAPLPGEQYF
NA	TRBV20-1	TRBJ2-3	few	TGCAGTGCTGCCCCGGACAGAACCACAGATACGCAGTATTTT	CSAAPDRTTDTQYF
NA	TRBV20-1	TRBJ1-4	NA	TGCAGTGCTAGAGGAGGGGGGACTAAGGGGGAAAAACTGTTTTTT	CSARGGGTKGEKLFF
NA	TRBV15	TRBJ1-1	few	TGTGCCACCAGCTTGGGACGGGACACTGAAGCTTTCTTT	CATSLGRDTEAFF
TRBD2	TRBV3-1	TRBJ2-3	NA	TGTGCCAGCAGCACAACTAGCGGGGGCTCAGATACGCAGTATTTT	CASSTTSGGSDTQYF
TRBD1	TRBV20-1	TRBJ2-3	NA	TGCAGTGCTAGGAGGGGACAGGGCACAGATGCGCAGTATTTT	CSARRGQGTDAQYF
TRBD1	TRBV28	TRBJ1-1	few	TGTGCCAGCAGCGCAGGGGGACCTAACACTGAAGCTTTCTTT	CASSAGGPNTEAFF
NA	TRBV7-2	TRBJ2-1	few	TGTGCCAGCAGTTCTCCGAGCGGCCGGCCCTCCTACTCCTACAATGAGCAGTTCTTC	CASSSPSGRPSYSYNEQFF
TRBD2	TRBV7-3	TRBJ2-3	few	TGTGCCAGCAGCTTAACTCTGACTAGCGGGAGTTATCCTGATACGCAGTATTTT	CASSLTLTSGSYPDTQYF
NA	TRBV9	TRBJ1-2	few	TGTGCCAGCAGCGCCGGACACTCCCCTAACTATGGCTACACCTTC	CASSAGHSPNYGYTF
NA	TRBV5-1	TRBJ1-5	NA	TGCGCCAGCGGCTTTAATGGGGCGAGGGATCAGCCCCAGCATTTT	CASGFNGARDQPQHF